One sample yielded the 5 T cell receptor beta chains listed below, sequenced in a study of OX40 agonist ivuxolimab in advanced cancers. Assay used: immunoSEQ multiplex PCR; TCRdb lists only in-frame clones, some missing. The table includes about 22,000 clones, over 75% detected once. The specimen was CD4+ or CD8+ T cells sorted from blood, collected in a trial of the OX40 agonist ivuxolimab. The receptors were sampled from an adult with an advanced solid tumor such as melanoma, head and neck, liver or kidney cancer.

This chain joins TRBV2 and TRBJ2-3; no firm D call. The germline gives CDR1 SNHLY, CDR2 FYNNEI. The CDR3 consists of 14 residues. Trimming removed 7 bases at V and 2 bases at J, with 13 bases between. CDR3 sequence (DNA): TGTGCCAGCACGAAGGGCTTTTCCACAGATACGCAGTATTTT. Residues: CASTKGFSTDTQYF.

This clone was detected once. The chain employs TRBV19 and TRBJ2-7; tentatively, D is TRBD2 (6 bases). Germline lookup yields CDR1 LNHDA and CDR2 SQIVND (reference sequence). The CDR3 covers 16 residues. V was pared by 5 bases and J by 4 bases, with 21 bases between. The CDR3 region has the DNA TGTGCCAGTAGTGTTTCCGAGATTTCGGGAGTTTACGAGCAGTACTTC. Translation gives CASSVSEISGVYEQYF.

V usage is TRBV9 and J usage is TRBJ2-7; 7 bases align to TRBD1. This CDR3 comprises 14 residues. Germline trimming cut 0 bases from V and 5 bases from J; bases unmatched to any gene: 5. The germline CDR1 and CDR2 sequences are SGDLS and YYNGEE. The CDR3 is CASSVATGVDEQYF. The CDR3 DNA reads TGTGCCAGCAGCGTAGCAACAGGGGTCGACGAGCAGTACTTC.

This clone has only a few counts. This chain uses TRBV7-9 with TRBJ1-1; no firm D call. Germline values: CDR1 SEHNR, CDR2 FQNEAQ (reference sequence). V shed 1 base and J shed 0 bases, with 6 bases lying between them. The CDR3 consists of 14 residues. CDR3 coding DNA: TGTGCCAGCAGCTTAGTACTGATGAACACTGAAGCTTTCTTT. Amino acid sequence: CASSLVLMNTEAFF.

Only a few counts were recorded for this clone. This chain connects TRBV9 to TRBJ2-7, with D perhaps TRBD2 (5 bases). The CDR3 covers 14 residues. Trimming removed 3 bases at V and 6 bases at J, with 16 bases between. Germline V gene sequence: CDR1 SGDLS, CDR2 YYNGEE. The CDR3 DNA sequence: TGTGCCAGCAGCGGAAGAGGGTCAAGCCCCGAGCAGTACTTC. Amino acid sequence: CASSGRGSSPEQYF.